What follows are 24 T cell receptor beta chains derived from one specimen sequenced in a study of shared clonotypes between healthy human individuals. TCRdb keeps only in-frame clones here, not all; method: immunoSEQ multiplex PCR. The sample has 600,000 to 800,000 clones; around 77% are singletons. Sequencing was carried out using memory CD4+ T cells sorted from blood. Described subset: CD45RA-negative fraction. The receptors derive from a woman aged 25-40 years in good health.

The chain couples TRBV7-9 to TRBJ1-3; D perhaps matches TRBD1 (6 bases). This CDR3 spans 16 amino acids. Germline-derived CDR1 and CDR2 are SEHNR and FQNEAQ (reference sequence). V lost 7 bases and J lost 2, with 18 bases in between. CDR3 protein: CASTGGGRVPGNTIYF. CDR3 in DNA: TGTGCCAGCACCGGAGGGGGGAGAGTTCCTGGAAACACCATATATTTT.

V is TRBV11-3 and J is TRBJ2-3, with TRBD2 matching 10 bases. V dropped 5 bases and J dropped 2; count of bases not matched to a gene: 4. Germline CDR1 is SGHNT and CDR2 is YENEEA. This CDR3 spans 15 amino acids. CDR3: CASSPGTSVTDTQYF. The CDR3 region has the DNA TGTGCCAGCAGCCCGGGGACTAGCGTCACAGATACGCAGTATTTT.

The chain is built from TRBV2 and TRBJ2-7, with D perhaps being TRBD1 or TRBD2 (5 bases each). With 3 bases removed from V and 1 base from J, the gap between germline ends came to 16 bases. The CDR3 is 16 amino acids. From germline, CDR1 is SNHLY and CDR2 FYNNEI. CDR3 bases: TGTGCCAGCAGTGAGGGGGACCAACCGATTTCCTACGAGCAGTACTTC. Protein: CASSEGDQPISYEQYF.

The V call is TRBV23-1, the J call TRBJ1-5; 9 bases are shared with TRBD1. TRBV23-1 falls under the ORF class, with uncertain function. The CDR3 is made up of 17 amino acids. The J segment lost 3 bases and the V segment lost 4 bases, leaving 10 bases of the junction unmatched. CDR3 DNA sequence: TGCGCCAGCAGTCTCCGGACAGGGGCTCGTTCCAATCAGCCCCAGCATTTT. It is translated as CASSLRTGARSNQPQHF.

The chain recombines TRBV28 with TRBJ1-4, with 10 bases aligning to TRBD1. Germline trimming cut 11 bases from V and 4 bases from J; bases unmatched to any gene: 10. Looked up from germline, CDR1 is MDHEN and CDR2 is SYDVKM. The CDR3 is 15 residues long. The CDR3 DNA reads as TGTGCCGTCGGCCGGGGGACAGGGGATAATGAAAAACTGTTTTTT. It specifies CAVGRGTGDNEKLFF. Complete variable domain (other parts from reference TRBV28 and TRBJ1-4): DVKVTQSSRYLVKRTGEKVFLECVQDMDHENMFWYRQDPGLGLRLIYFSYDVKMKEKGDIPEGYSVSREKKERFSLILESASTNQTSMYLCAVGRGTGDNEKLFFGSGTQLSVL.

The chain carries TRBV7-2 and TRBJ2-1; a weak D match, TRBD2 (6 bases). V was trimmed by 2 bases and J by 7 bases, leaving 12 bases between them. This CDR3 comprises 14 residues. Germline V CDR1 and CDR2: SGHTA, FQGNSA. CDR3 region: CASSLKRVGNEQFF. The CDR3, as DNA: TGTGCCAGCAGCTTAAAGCGGGTGGGGAATGAGCAGTTCTTC.

The chain has TRBV5-1 and TRBJ2-1; D unresolved. The germline V gene encodes CDR1 SGHRS and CDR2 YFSETQ. V lost 0 bases and J 7 bases, leaving 17 bases between the germline ends. The CDR3 totals 16 residues. The CDR3 sequence is CASSLDGLSGPNEQFF. The CDR3 DNA reads TGCGCCAGCAGCTTGGATGGGCTCTCCGGACCTAATGAGCAGTTCTTC.

The V call is TRBV27, the J call TRBJ2-6; D is ambiguous. The CDR3 runs 15 residues. V was cut by 7 bases and J by 2 bases, with 12 bases left in between. CDR1 MNHEY and CDR2 SMNVEV come from the germline V gene (reference sequence). CDR3 loop: CASNDNKAGANVLTF. DNA for the CDR3: TGTGCCAGCAATGACAATAAAGCTGGGGCCAACGTCCTGACTTTC. Using reference TRBV27 and TRBJ2-6 for the parts outside the CDR3, the full variable domain is EAQVTQNPRYLITVTGKKLTVTCSQNMNHEYMSWYRQDPGLGLRQIYYSMNVEVTDKGDVPEGYKVSRKEKRNFPLILESPSPNQTSLYFCASNDNKAGANVLTFGAGSRLTVL.

The V gene is TRBV2, the J gene TRBJ1-5; D gene unclear. The CDR3 length is 15 residues. With 4 bases removed from V and 1 base from J, the gap between germline ends came to 11 bases. CDR1 SNHLY and CDR2 FYNNEI come from the germline V gene. The CDR3 sequence is CASSGREASNQPQHF. CDR3 in DNA: TGTGCCAGCAGTGGTAGGGAGGCGAGCAATCAGCCCCAGCATTTT.

J is TRBJ2-7 and V is TRBV28, with 7 bases that match TRBD2. This CDR3 is 14 amino acids long. Trimming cost V 6 bases and J 0 bases; bases outside gene matches: 5. Germline V gene lookup returns CDR1 MDHEN and CDR2 SYDVKM. CDR3 sequence reads: CASRKAGSSYEQYF. In DNA form, the CDR3 reads TGTGCCAGCAGAAAAGCGGGGAGCTCCTACGAGCAGTACTTC.

This clone was seen once. The chain links TRBV14 to TRBJ2-5, with D tentatively TRBD1 (5 bases). CDR3 length equals 13 residues. In germline, CDR1 is SGHDN, CDR2 FVKESK. V lost 2 bases, J lost 5 bases, and 9 bases lay in between. The CDR3 DNA follows: TGTGCCAGCAGCCAACAGGGTAGGGAGACCCAGTACTTC. Its protein product is CASSQQGRETQYF. Variable domain in full (rest from reference TRBV14 and TRBJ2-5): EAGVTQFPSHSVIEKGQTVTLRCDPISGHDNLYWYRRVMGKEIKFLLHFVKESKQDESGMPNNRFLAERTGGTYSTLKVQPAELEDSGVYFCASSQQGRETQYFGPGTRLLVL.

CDR3 coding DNA: TGTGCCAGCAGTGTTAACAGGGTTACAGATACGCAGTATTTT. It specifies CASSVNRVTDTQYF. The chain is built from TRBV2 and TRBJ2-3; perhaps TRBD1 as D (6 bases). V gave up 4 bases and J gave up 3 bases, with 11 bases separating them. The CDR3 has 14 amino acids. Germline values: CDR1 SNHLY, CDR2 FYNNEI.

The chain combines TRBV7-9 with TRBJ1-5; 12 nucleotides line up with TRBD1. Germline assignment: CDR1 SEHNR and CDR2 FQNEAQ (reference sequence). This CDR3 is built from 18 residues. V lost 3 bases to trimming and J lost 0 bases; unmatched junction nucleotides: 6. The CDR3 region has the DNA TGTGCCAGCAGCTTGGGGACAGGGGGCCTTTATAGCAATCAGCCCCAGCATTTT. The encoded protein is CASSLGTGGLYSNQPQHF.

The V and J genes are TRBV6-5 and TRBJ2-7; D is unresolved. CDR3 length: 12 residues. Germline V gene data show CDR1 as MNHEY and CDR2 as SVGAGI. The germline V and J ends were trimmed by 6 bases and 7 bases, with 13 bases remaining between them. The CDR3 DNA follows: TGTGCCAGCAGCCCCCCCCTGGGGGAGCAGTACTTC. It translates to CASSPPLGEQYF.

Only one count was recorded for this clone. This rearrangement joins TRBV19 to TRBJ2-4, with 9 bases lining up with TRBD1. The germline gives CDR1 LNHDA, CDR2 SQIVND (reference sequence). Unmatched junction bases numbered 8, after V lost 6 bases and J lost 2 bases. The CDR3 sequence is 16 residues long. The CDR3 protein is CASRAWDRESKNIQYF. The CDR3 nucleotides read TGTGCCAGTAGAGCCTGGGACAGGGAATCCAAAAACATTCAGTACTTC. The entire variable domain, with the rest obtained from reference TRBV19 and TRBJ2-4, is as follows: DGGITQSPKYLFRKEGQNVTLSCEQNLNHDAMYWYRQDPGQGLRLIYYSQIVNDFQKGDIAEGYSVSREKKESFPLTVTSAQKNPTAFYLCASRAWDRESKNIQYFGAGTRLSVL.

This clone was observed a few times. This rearrangement joins TRBV27 to TRBJ2-3; a possible D gene is TRBD2 (5 bases). Germline V gene data show CDR1 as MNHEY and CDR2 as SMNVEV (reference sequence). Trimming pared 8 bases from V and 4 bases from J, leaving 13 bases between. CDR3 length: 13 residues. CDR3 region: CASGRGGSDTQYF. The CDR3 bases are TGTGCCAGCGGGAGAGGAGGTTCAGATACGCAGTATTTT.

This chain connects TRBV7-3 to TRBJ2-2, with 12 bases that match TRBD2. CDR1 is SGHTA, CDR2 FQGTGA, per germline. This CDR3 contains 16 residues. V shed 3 bases, J shed 5 bases, and the junction held 4 bases outside the gene matches. CDR3 DNA: TGTGCCAGCAGCTTTTCCGGGACTAGCGGGACCGGGGAGCTGTTTTTT. Translated, it gives CASSFSGTSGTGELFF. Drawing the rest from reference TRBV7-3 and TRBJ2-2, the complete variable domain is GAGVSQTPSNKVTEKGKYVELRCDPISGHTALYWYRQSLGQGPEFLIYFQGTGAADDSGLPNDRFFAVRPEGSVSTLKIQRTERGDSAVYLCASSFSGTSGTGELFFGEGSRLTVL.

The rearrangement links TRBV4-1 to TRBJ1-3; D gene uncertain. CDR1 and CDR2 (germline): MGHRA, YSYEKL. This CDR3 spans 18 amino acids. Trimming pared 3 bases from V and 0 bases from J, leaving 18 bases between. The CDR3 reads CASSQGVAGEISGNTIYF. In DNA form, the CDR3 reads TGCGCCAGCAGCCAGGGCGTGGCAGGCGAAATCTCTGGAAACACCATATATTTT.

This clone has just a few counts. The rearrangement joins TRBV6-6 to TRBJ1-2, with 7 positions matching TRBD1. CDR1 is MNHNY, CDR2 SVGAGI, per germline (reference sequence). The CDR3 extends over 13 amino acids. V lost 5 bases to trimming and J lost 6 bases; unmatched junction nucleotides: 6. CDR3 loop: CASSRRQGDGYTF. CDR3 nucleotides: TGTGCCAGCAGTCGTCGACAGGGAGATGGCTACACCTTC.

This chain links TRBV7-9 with TRBJ2-1; D not certain. Between the trimmed V and J ends, which lost 2 bases and 9 bases, there was a span of 5 bases. The CDR3 is 11 amino acids. Germline V gene data show CDR1 as SEHNR and CDR2 as FQNEAQ (reference sequence). The CDR3 sequence: CASSLTGEQFF. For the CDR3, the DNA is TGTGCCAGCAGCTTAACGGGTGAGCAGTTCTTC.

Details on this clone: The same CDR3 is also encoded by other DNA sequences in this sample. The chain has TRBV11-2 and TRBJ1-1; 7 nucleotides agree with TRBD1. After removal of 6 bases from V and 3 bases from J, the junction contained 4 bases not matched to a gene. The CDR3 extends over 13 amino acids. CDR1 and CDR2 (germline): SGHAT, FQNNGV. CDR3 sequence reads: CASSFTGDTEAFF. CDR3 nucleotides: TGTGCCAGCAGTTTTACAGGGGACACTGAAGCTTTCTTT. Supplemented by reference TRBV11-2 and TRBJ1-1, the full variable domain reads EAGVAQSPRYKIIEKRQSVAFWCNPISGHATLYWYQQILGQGPKLLIQFQNNGVVDDSQLPKDRFSAERLKGVDSTLKIQPAKLEDSAVYLCASSFTGDTEAFFGQGTRLTVV.

The V gene is TRBV18, the J gene TRBJ2-5; D possibly corresponds to TRBD2 (5 bases). The germline gives CDR1 KGHSH, CDR2 LQKENI. Trimming shortened V by 1 base and J by 4 bases, and 10 bases separated the two germline ends. This CDR3 is 14 amino acids long. The CDR3 sequence is CASSPQRAAETQYF. The DNA for the CDR3 is TGTGCCAGCTCACCACAGAGGGCAGCAGAGACCCAGTACTTC.

This clone was seen only once. The chain has TRBV4-2 and TRBJ2-1; 10 positions agree with TRBD2. Germline V gene sequence: CDR1 LGHNA, CDR2 YNFKEQ. This CDR3 is built from 16 residues. V shed 1 base, J shed 0 bases, and the junction held 0 bases outside the gene matches. CDR3 in DNA: TGTGCCAGCAGCCAAGGGACTAGCGGCTCCTACAATGAGCAGTTCTTC. Amino acid sequence: CASSQGTSGSYNEQFF.

The rearrangement joins TRBV6-5 to TRBJ2-7, with D perhaps TRBD1 (5 bases). The length of the CDR3 is 14 residues. The V end lost 0 bases, the J end lost 2 bases, and 8 bases lay between the germline ends. Germline CDR1 is MNHEY and CDR2 is SVGAGI. Written as DNA, the CDR3 is TGTGCCAGCAGTTACTCACAGGACCCCTACGAGCAGTACTTC. It yields the protein CASSYSQDPYEQYF.